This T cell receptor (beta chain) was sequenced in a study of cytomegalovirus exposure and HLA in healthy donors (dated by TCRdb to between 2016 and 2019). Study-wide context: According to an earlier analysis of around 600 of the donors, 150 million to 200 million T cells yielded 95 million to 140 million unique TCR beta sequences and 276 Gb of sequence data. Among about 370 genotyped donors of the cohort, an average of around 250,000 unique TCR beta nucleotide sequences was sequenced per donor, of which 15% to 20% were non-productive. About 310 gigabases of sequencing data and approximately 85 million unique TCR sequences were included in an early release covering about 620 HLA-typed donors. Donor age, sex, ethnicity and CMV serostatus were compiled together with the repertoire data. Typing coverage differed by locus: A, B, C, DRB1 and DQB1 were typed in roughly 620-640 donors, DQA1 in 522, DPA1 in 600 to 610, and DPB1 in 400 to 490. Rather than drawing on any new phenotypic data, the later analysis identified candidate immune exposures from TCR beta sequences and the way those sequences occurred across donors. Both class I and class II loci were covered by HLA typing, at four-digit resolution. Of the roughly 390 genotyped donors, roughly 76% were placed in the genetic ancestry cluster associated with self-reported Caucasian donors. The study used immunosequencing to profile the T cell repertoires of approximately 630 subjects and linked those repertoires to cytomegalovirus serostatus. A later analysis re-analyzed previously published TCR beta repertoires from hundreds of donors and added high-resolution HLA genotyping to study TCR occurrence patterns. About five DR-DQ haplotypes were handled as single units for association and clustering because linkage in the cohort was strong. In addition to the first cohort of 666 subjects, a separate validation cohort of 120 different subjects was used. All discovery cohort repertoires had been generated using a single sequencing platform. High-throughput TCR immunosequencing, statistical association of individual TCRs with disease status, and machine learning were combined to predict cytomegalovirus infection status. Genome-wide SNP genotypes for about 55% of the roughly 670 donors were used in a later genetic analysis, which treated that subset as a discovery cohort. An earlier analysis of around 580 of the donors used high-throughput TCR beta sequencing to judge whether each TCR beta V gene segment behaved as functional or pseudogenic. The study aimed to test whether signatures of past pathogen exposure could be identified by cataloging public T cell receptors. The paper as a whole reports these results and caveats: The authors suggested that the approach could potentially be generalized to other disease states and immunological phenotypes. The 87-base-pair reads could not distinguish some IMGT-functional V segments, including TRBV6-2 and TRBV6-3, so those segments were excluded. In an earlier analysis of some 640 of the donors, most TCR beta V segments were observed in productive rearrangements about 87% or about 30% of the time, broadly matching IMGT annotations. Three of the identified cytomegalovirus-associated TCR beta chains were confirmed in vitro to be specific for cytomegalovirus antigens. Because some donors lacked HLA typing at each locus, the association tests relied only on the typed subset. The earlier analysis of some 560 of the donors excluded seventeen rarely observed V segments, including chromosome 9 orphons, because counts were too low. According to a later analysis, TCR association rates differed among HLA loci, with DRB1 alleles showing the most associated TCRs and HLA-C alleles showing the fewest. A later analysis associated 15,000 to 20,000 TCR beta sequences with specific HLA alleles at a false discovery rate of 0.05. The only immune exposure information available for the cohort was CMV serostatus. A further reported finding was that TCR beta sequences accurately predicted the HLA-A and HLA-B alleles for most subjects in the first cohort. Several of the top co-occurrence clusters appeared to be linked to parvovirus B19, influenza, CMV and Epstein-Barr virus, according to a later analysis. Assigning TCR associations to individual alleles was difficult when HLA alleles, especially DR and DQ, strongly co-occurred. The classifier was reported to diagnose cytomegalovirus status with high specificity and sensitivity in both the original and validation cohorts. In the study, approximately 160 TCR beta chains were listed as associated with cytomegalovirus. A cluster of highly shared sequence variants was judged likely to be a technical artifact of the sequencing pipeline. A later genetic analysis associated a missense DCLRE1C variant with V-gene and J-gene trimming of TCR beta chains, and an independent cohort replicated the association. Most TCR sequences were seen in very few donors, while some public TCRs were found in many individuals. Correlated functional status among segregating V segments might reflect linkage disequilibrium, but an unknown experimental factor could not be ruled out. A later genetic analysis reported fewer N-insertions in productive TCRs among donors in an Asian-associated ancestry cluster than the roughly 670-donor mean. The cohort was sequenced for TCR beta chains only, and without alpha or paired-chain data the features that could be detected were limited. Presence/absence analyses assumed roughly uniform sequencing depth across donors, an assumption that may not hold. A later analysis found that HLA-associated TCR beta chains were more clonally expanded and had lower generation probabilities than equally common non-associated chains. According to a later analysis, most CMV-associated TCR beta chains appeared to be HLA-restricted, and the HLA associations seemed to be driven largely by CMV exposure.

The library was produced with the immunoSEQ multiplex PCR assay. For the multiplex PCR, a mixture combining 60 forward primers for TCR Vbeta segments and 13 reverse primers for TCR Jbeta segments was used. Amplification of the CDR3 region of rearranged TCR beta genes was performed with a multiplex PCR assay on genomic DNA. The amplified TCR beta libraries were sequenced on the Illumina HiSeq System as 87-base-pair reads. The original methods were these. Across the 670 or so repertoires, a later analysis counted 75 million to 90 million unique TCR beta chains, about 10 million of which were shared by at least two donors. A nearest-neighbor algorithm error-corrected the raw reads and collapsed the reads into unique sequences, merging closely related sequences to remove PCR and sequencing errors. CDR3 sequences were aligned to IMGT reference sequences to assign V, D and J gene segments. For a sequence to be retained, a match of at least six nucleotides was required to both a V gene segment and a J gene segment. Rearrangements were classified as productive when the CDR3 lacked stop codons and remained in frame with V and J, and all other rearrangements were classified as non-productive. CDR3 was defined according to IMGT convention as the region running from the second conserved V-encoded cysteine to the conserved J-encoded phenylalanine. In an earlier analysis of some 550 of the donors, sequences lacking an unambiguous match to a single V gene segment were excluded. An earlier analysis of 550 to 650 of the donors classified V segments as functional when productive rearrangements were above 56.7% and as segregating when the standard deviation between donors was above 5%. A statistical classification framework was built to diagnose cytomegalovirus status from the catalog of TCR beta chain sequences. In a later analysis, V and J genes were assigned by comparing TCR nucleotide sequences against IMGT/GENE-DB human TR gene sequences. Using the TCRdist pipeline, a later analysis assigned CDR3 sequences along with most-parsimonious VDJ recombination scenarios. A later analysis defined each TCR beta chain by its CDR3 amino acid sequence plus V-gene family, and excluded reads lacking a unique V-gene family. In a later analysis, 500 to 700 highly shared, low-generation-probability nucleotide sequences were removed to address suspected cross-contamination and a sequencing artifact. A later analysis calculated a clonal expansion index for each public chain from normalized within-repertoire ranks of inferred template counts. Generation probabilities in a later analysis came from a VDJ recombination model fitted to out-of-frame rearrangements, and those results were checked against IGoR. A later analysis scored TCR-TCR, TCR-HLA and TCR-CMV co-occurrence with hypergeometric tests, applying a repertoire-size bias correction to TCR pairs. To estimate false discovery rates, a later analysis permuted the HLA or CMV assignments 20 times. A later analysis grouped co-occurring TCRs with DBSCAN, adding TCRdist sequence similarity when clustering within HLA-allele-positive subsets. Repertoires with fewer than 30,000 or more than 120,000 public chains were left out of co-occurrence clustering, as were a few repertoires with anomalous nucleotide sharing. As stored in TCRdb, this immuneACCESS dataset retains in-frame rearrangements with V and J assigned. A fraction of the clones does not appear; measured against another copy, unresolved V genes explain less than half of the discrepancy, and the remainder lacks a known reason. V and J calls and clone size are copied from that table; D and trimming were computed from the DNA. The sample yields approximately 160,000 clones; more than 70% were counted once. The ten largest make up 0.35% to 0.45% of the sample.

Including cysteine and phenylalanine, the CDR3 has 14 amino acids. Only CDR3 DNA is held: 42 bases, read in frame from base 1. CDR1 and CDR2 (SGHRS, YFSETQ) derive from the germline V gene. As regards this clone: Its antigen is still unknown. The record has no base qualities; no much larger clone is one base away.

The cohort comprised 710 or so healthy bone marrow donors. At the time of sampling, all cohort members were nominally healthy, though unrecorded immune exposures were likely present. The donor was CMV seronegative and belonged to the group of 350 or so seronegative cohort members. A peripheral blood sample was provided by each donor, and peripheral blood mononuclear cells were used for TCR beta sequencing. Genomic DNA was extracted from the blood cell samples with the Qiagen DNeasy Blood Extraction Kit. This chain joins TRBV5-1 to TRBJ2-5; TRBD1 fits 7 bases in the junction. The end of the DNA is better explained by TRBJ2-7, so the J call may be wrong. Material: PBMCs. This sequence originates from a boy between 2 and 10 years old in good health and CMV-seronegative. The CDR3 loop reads CASSSSGGSYEQYF. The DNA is TGCGCCAGCAGCTCTTCAGGGGGATCCTACGAGCAGTACTTC.